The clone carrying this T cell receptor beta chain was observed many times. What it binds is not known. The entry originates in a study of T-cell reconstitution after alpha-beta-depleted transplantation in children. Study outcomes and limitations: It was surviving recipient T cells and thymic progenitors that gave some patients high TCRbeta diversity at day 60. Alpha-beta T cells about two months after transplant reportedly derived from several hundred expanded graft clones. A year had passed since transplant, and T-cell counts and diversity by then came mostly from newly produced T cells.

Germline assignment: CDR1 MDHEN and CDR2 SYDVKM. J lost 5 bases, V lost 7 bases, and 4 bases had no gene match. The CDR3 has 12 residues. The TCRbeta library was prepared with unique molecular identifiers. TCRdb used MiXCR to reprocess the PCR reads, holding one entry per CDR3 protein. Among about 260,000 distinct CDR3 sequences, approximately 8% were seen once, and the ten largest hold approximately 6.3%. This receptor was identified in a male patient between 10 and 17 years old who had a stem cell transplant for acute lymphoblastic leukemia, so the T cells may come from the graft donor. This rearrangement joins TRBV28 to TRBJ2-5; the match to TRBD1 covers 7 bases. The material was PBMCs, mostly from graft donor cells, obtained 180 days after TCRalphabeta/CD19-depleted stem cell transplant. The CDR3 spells CASMRGQETQYF. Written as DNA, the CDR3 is TGTGCCAGCATGAGGGGGCAGGAGACCCAGTACTTC.